Below are 32 T cell receptor beta chains sequenced from a single sample in a study of blood T cell repertoires in COVID-19 (dated by TCRdb to the early 2020s). Library construction relied on the immunoSEQ multiplex PCR assay. The immuneACCESS repertoire file appears here via TCRdb, limited to in-frame rearrangements. These files lack a portion of the clones; in checked studies, under half of the deficit traces to unresolved V genes, and the cause of the others is not known. A total of about 210,000 clones appear in this sample, 80% of them only once. The top ten clonotypes cover roughly 4.5% of the sample. Material for sequencing was PBMCs or T cells enriched from blood (not recorded which). These receptors all come from a man younger than 45 with acute COVID-19.

The chain carries TRBV12-3 or TRBV12-4 and TRBJ2-5; D is perhaps TRBD2 (5 bases). The V gene lost 9 bases and the J gene lost 1 base, with 12 bases spanning the gap. The CDR3 is 13 residues long. CDR3 bases: TGTGCCAGTAGCATAGCGAGCCAAGAGACCCAGTACTTC. Its translation is CASSIASQETQYF.

This clone was seen once. The gene calls are TRBV3-1 (or the pseudogene TRBV3-2) and TRBJ1-4; D uncertain. The CDR3 has 12 residues. Trimming took off 1 base at V and 8 bases at J, with 5 bases between the two ends. CDR1 is LGHDT, CDR2 YNNKEL, per germline (reference sequence). The CDR3 DNA is TGTGCCAGCAGCCAAGGCGGGGAAAAACTGTTTTTT. Translation gives CASSQGGEKLFF.

Concerning this clone: The junction departs from germline at one end; a sequencing error may be responsible. V is TRBV15 and J is TRBJ1-3; TRBD1 matches 12 bases. The CDR3 consists of 17 residues. Germline-derived CDR1 and CDR2 are LNHNV and YYDKDF (reference sequence). CDR3 sequence reads: CAASRDRGRGSGNTIYF. The CDR3 DNA reads as TGTGCCGCCAGCCGGGACAGGGGGCGCGGATCCGGAAACACCATATATTTT. Full variable domain (remainder filled in from reference TRBV15 and TRBJ1-3): DAMVIQNPRYQVTQFGKPVTLSCSQTLNHNVMYWYQQKSSQAPKLLFHYYDKDFNNEADTPDNFQSRRPNTSFCFLDIRSPGLGDTAMYLCAASRDRGRGSGNTIYFGEGSWLTVV.

CDR3 amino acids: CASRSPLSYEQYF. The CDR3 DNA is TGTGCCAGCAGATCCCCCCTTTCGTACGAGCAGTACTTC. The rearrangement links TRBV6-5 to TRBJ2-7; no reliable D call. V shed 6 bases and J shed 4 bases, with 13 bases lying between them. CDR3 length: 13 residues. Germline V gene sequence: CDR1 MNHEY, CDR2 SVGAGI.

The rearrangement uses TRBV13 and TRBJ1-1, with a tentative D call TRBD1 (5 bases). The CDR3 totals 15 residues. The germline V gene encodes CDR1 PRHDT and CDR2 FYEKMQ (reference sequence). Trimming took off 5 bases at V and 2 bases at J, with 15 bases between the two ends. Here the CDR3 DNA reads TGTGCCAGCAGCGCCAAAAGACAGATTAACACTGAAGCTTTCTTT. Translating gives CASSAKRQINTEAFF.

This clone was recorded once. This rearrangement joins TRBV5-1 to TRBJ2-5; the D gene is possibly TRBD2 (6 bases). Deletions cut 1 base from V and 0 bases from J, with 16 bases between. The germline V gene encodes CDR1 SGHRS and CDR2 YFSETQ. The CDR3 sequence is 17 residues long. The DNA for the CDR3 is TGCGCCAGCAGCTTGAGCCTCGCGGGGAGTGACCAAGAGACCCAGTACTTC. This sequence encodes CASSLSLAGSDQETQYF. Full variable domain (missing parts from reference TRBV5-1 and TRBJ2-5): KAGVTQTPRYLIKTRGQQVTLSCSPISGHRSVSWYQQTPGQGLQFLFEYFSETQRNKGNFPGRFSGRQFSNSRSEMNVSTLELGDSALYLCASSLSLAGSDQETQYFGPGTRLLVL.

This clone was counted a few times. This chain links TRBV12-5 with TRBJ1-5; 11 bases map to TRBD1. CDR3 size: 17 residues. Germline V gene data show CDR1 as LGHNT and CDR2 as FRNRAP. After removal of 4 bases from V and 2 bases from J, the junction contained 7 bases not matched to a gene. As DNA, the CDR3 is TGTGCTAGTGGTTCAGGACAGGGGGCGGCTGGCAATCAGCCCCAGCATTTT. Translating it yields CASGSGQGAAGNQPQHF.

This clone was seen just once. This chain uses TRBV5-5 with TRBJ1-2, with TRBD1 as a possible D gene (5 bases). Trimming stripped 3 bases from V and 0 bases from J, with 9 bases between. This CDR3 contains 14 residues. Germline loops: CDR1 SGHKS, CDR2 YYEKEE (reference sequence). CDR3 loop: CASSSMTANYGYTF. The CDR3 coding sequence is TGTGCCAGCAGCTCGATGACAGCTAACTATGGCTACACCTTC. Full variable domain (missing parts from reference TRBV5-5 and TRBJ1-2): DAGVTQSPTHLIKTRGQQVTLRCSPISGHKSVSWYQQVLGQGPQFIFQYYEKEERGRGNFPDRFSARQFPNYSSELNVNALLLGDSALYLCASSSMTANYGYTFGSGTRLTVV.

The V call is TRBV11-2, the J call TRBJ1-3; D is unclear. The CDR3 runs to 16 residues. Trimming took 0 bases from V and 9 from J, leaving 18 bases between them. Germline lookup yields CDR1 SGHAT and CDR2 FQNNGV. CDR3 in amino acids: CASSLDAAVIGGTIYF. CDR3 coding DNA: TGTGCCAGCAGCTTAGACGCGGCGGTTATTGGCGGCACCATATATTTT.

V gene TRBV5-5 combines with J gene TRBJ2-5; a weak D match, TRBD1 (6 bases). The V and J ends lost 4 bases and 9 bases respectively, with 22 bases between them. Per germline, CDR1 SGHKS and CDR2 YYEKEE (reference sequence). The CDR3 has 15 residues. CDR3 amino acids: CASSLDPGHRGAQYF. The CDR3 DNA sequence: TGTGCCAGCAGCCTGGACCCGGGACACCGAGGGGCCCAGTACTTC. Filled out from reference TRBV5-5 and TRBJ2-5, the complete variable domain reads DAGVTQSPTHLIKTRGQQVTLRCSPISGHKSVSWYQQVLGQGPQFIFQYYEKEERGRGNFPDRFSARQFPNYSSELNVNALLLGDSALYLCASSLDPGHRGAQYFGPGTRLLVL.

The CDR3 region has the DNA TGTGCCTGGAGTCGACTAGCGGGGTGGGAAGAGACCCAGTACTTC. Its protein is CAWSRLAGWEETQYF. The chain carries TRBV30 and TRBJ2-5, with 11 bases aligning to TRBD2. The CDR3 extends over 15 amino acids. Germline lookup yields CDR1 GTSNPN and CDR2 SVGIG (reference sequence). V lost 2 bases to trimming and J lost 3 bases; unmatched junction nucleotides: 5. Based on the CDR3 plus reference TRBV30 and TRBJ2-5, the full variable domain is SQTIHQWPATLVQPVGSPLSLECTVEGTSNPNLYWYRQAAGRGLQLLFYSVGIGQISSEVPQNLSASRPQDRQFILSSKKLLLSDSGFYLCAWSRLAGWEETQYFGPGTRLLVL.

This chain links TRBV18 with TRBJ1-1, with D possibly being TRBD1 (5 bases). Germline CDR1 KGHSH, CDR2 LQKENI. The CDR3 length is 14 residues. With 5 bases removed from V and 0 bases from J, the gap between germline ends came to 10 bases. In DNA form, the CDR3 reads TGTGCCAGCTCAGACGACAGCATGAACACTGAAGCTTTCTTT. Its protein product is CASSDDSMNTEAFF.

The V and J genes are TRBV5-1 and TRBJ1-2; tentatively, D is TRBD1 (5 bases). Germline V gives CDR1 SGHRS, CDR2 YFSETQ. Trimming removed 3 bases at V and 4 bases at J, with 13 bases between. CDR3 length equals 14 residues. CDR3 region: CASSWGGDGYGYTF. CDR3 sequence (DNA): TGCGCCAGCAGCTGGGGAGGGGACGGCTATGGCTACACCTTC.

This sequence joins TRBV19 and TRBJ1-5; 9 nucleotides align to TRBD1. The CDR3 length is 14 residues. V was pared by 6 bases and J by 3 bases, with 3 bases of the junction left unmatched. CDR1 and CDR2 from the germline V gene are LNHDA and SQIVND (reference sequence). CDR3 region: CASSGQGTNQPQHF. DNA for the CDR3: TGTGCCAGTAGCGGACAGGGGACCAATCAGCCCCAGCATTTT.

CDR3 in amino acids: CASSQVIAAETQYF. CDR3 in DNA: TGTGCCAGCAGCCAAGTAATAGCCGCCGAGACCCAGTACTTC. The V and J genes are TRBV4-2 and TRBJ2-5; D unclear. The V gene's germline CDR1 is LGHNA and CDR2 YNFKEQ. The CDR3 sequence is 14 residues long. V was trimmed by 1 base and J by 5 bases, leaving 11 bases between them.

V and J are TRBV30 and TRBJ1-1, with 8 bases that match TRBD1. Trimming removed 7 bases from V and 3 bases from J; junction bases left unmatched: 4. The germline V gene has CDR1 GTSNPN and CDR2 SVGIG (reference sequence). This CDR3 region has 12 residues. The CDR3 loop is CALDRADTEAFF. CDR3 DNA sequence: TGTGCCTTGGACAGGGCTGACACTGAAGCTTTCTTT.

The chain uses TRBV6-5 and TRBJ1-4; 9 bases line up with TRBD1. CDR3 length equals 14 residues. Trimming at V came to 2 bases and at J to 8 bases, leaving 3 bases not matched to a gene. Germline assignment: CDR1 MNHEY and CDR2 SVGAGI. This CDR3 reads CASSYGQGSEKLFF. For the CDR3, the DNA is TGTGCCAGCAGTTACGGACAGGGGTCCGAAAAACTGTTTTTT.

The rearrangement links TRBV18 to TRBJ2-3, with TRBD2 matching 9 bases. This CDR3 is built from 19 residues. V dropped 5 bases and J dropped 2; count of bases not matched to a gene: 17. The V gene's germline CDR1 is KGHSH and CDR2 LQKENI. The CDR3 here is CASSTLNRLAGGNTDTQYF. CDR3 DNA: TGTGCCAGCTCAACACTGAACCGACTGGCGGGGGGGAACACAGATACGCAGTATTTT.

A single count supports this clone. The V and J genes are TRBV2 and TRBJ1-6; D is undetermined. V was clipped by 3 bases and J by 11 bases, with 8 bases between them. Germline V gene data show CDR1 as SNHLY and CDR2 as FYNNEI. The CDR3 contains 12 residues. The CDR3: CASSDPGTPLHF. DNA for the CDR3: TGTGCCAGCAGTGATCCGGGTACACCCCTCCACTTT. The variable domain in full, completed from reference TRBV2 and TRBJ1-6, reads EPEVTQTPSHQVTQMGQEVILRCVPISNHLYFYWYRQILGQKVEFLVSFYNNEISEKSEIFDDQFSVERPDGSNFTLKIRSTKLEDSAMYFCASSDPGTPLHFGNGTRLTVT.

This clone came up a few times. The V and J genes are TRBV7-9 and TRBJ1-1, with D possibly matching TRBD1 (5 bases). V lost 5 bases and J lost 5, with 18 bases in between. Germline lookup yields CDR1 SEHNR and CDR2 FQNEAQ (reference sequence). The CDR3 runs 15 residues. The CDR3 DNA reads as TGTGCCAGCAGCCCTCCCACGGGGGTTTGGACTGAAGCTTTCTTT. It is translated as CASSPPTGVWTEAFF. Full variable domain (missing parts from reference TRBV7-9 and TRBJ1-1): DTGVSQNPRHKITKRGQNVTFRCDPISEHNRLYWYRQTLGQGPEFLTYFQNEAQLEKSRLLSDRFSAERPKGSFSTLEIQRTEQGDSAMYLCASSPPTGVWTEAFFGQGTRLTVV.

This chain connects TRBV3-1 (or the pseudogene TRBV3-2) to TRBJ1-1, with 7 bases identical to TRBD1. Germline V lookup: CDR1 LGHDT, CDR2 YNNKEL (reference sequence). CDR3 length: 16 residues. V lost 5 bases and J lost 4; bases outside the gene matches: 13. The CDR3 here is CASSTTRQGVGTEAFF. In DNA, the CDR3 is TGTGCCAGCAGCACAACCCGACAGGGAGTGGGCACTGAAGCTTTCTTT.

The chain employs TRBV6-5 and TRBJ2-7, with TRBD2 matching 7 bases. Germline assignment: CDR1 MNHEY and CDR2 SVGAGI. Losses at the gene ends were 10 bases for V and 5 bases for J; bases not matched to a gene: 8. The CDR3 consists of 12 residues. In DNA, the CDR3 is TGTGCCACAGCCGGGACTATGAACGAGCAGTACTTC. Residues: CATAGTMNEQYF.

This clone was seen a single time. The chain has TRBV5-5 and TRBJ2-5; TRBD2 aligns across 8 bases. This CDR3 contains 15 residues. The ends lost 2 bases at V and 5 bases at J; junction bases unmatched: 8. CDR1 and CDR2 (germline): SGHKS, YYEKEE (reference sequence). CDR3 sequence reads: CASSLAGASIETQYF. As DNA, the CDR3 is TGTGCCAGCAGCTTAGCGGGGGCTAGTATTGAGACCCAGTACTTC.

A few counts support this clone. The V call is TRBV5-6, the J call TRBJ1-3; possibly TRBD1 for D (6 bases). Germline CDR1 reads SGHDT; CDR2 reads YYEEEE. The CDR3 covers 14 residues. With 2 bases removed from V and 4 bases from J, the gap between germline ends came to 10 bases. CDR3 in amino acids: CASSFGTQGNTIYF. The CDR3 DNA follows: TGTGCCAGCAGCTTTGGGACACAAGGAAACACCATATATTTT.

The chain combines TRBV19 with TRBJ1-2, with D possibly matching TRBD1 (6 bases). Trimming cost V 3 bases and J 7 bases, with 15 bases left between them. Germline V gene data show CDR1 as LNHDA and CDR2 as SQIVND (reference sequence). The CDR3 length is 14 residues. The CDR3 bases are TGTGCCAGTAGTATCGGAGGGGGGGCCCCTGGCTACACCTTC. Amino acids: CASSIGGGAPGYTF. The whole variable domain, filled in from reference TRBV19 and TRBJ1-2, reads DGGITQSPKYLFRKEGQNVTLSCEQNLNHDAMYWYRQDPGQGLRLIYYSQIVNDFQKGDIAEGYSVSREKKESFPLTVTSAQKNPTAFYLCASSIGGGAPGYTFGSGTRLTVV.

The chain combines TRBV3-1 (or the pseudogene TRBV3-2) with TRBJ2-3, with a weak D call TRBD2 (6 bases). V was trimmed by 4 bases and J by 5 bases, leaving 10 bases between them. This CDR3 spans 13 amino acids. Germline V gene lookup returns CDR1 LGHDT and CDR2 YNNKEL (reference sequence). The CDR3 sequence: CASSRSGEDTQYF. The CDR3 DNA reads as TGTGCCAGCAGCCGATCGGGGGAAGATACGCAGTATTTT.

The chain recombines TRBV6-1 with TRBJ1-6, with D tentatively TRBD1 (5 bases). V lost 3 bases to trimming and J lost 8 bases, with 8 bases between them. Germline CDR1 is MNHNS and CDR2 is SASEGT. The CDR3 has 13 amino acids. DNA for the CDR3: TGTGCCAGCAGTGACCAGGGTCATTCACCCCTCCACTTT. Translated: CASSDQGHSPLHF.

The chain combines TRBV2 with TRBJ1-6; D unresolved. Germline CDR1 is SNHLY and CDR2 is FYNNEI. V shed 4 bases and J shed 8 bases, with 12 bases lying between them. CDR3 size: 14 residues. For the CDR3, the DNA is TGTGCCAGCAGTGCGCGACTTGCGGATTCACCCCTCCACTTT. Encoded protein: CASSARLADSPLHF. The whole variable domain, filled in from reference TRBV2 and TRBJ1-6, reads EPEVTQTPSHQVTQMGQEVILRCVPISNHLYFYWYRQILGQKVEFLVSFYNNEISEKSEIFDDQFSVERPDGSNFTLKIRSTKLEDSAMYFCASSARLADSPLHFGNGTRLTVT.

V gene TRBV2 combines with J gene TRBJ1-1; D is unresolved. Germline V gene lookup returns CDR1 SNHLY and CDR2 FYNNEI. V lost 11 bases and J 1 base, leaving 17 bases between the germline ends. This CDR3 spans 14 amino acids. The CDR3 is CAGTLDGKNTEAFF. The CDR3 region has the DNA TGTGCCGGTACTCTGGACGGGAAGAACACTGAAGCTTTCTTT.

The rearrangement links TRBV6-5 to TRBJ1-1; unclear D gene. With 2 bases removed from V and 3 bases from J, the gap between germline ends came to 13 bases. This CDR3 region has 15 residues. In germline, CDR1 is MNHEY, CDR2 SVGAGI. The CDR3: CASSYQSPRDTEAFF. CDR3 bases: TGTGCCAGCAGTTACCAATCCCCGAGGGACACTGAAGCTTTCTTT.

The chain has TRBV18 and TRBJ1-1, with a tentative D call TRBD1 (5 bases). The V and J ends lost 0 bases and 1 base respectively, with 9 bases between them. The CDR3 runs 15 residues. Germline CDR1 reads KGHSH; CDR2 reads LQKENI. This CDR3 is CASSPPVRGNTEAFF. The CDR3 DNA follows: TGTGCCAGCTCACCACCGGTTAGGGGGAACACTGAAGCTTTCTTT.

The rearrangement links TRBV6-4 to TRBJ1-2; D is possibly TRBD1 (6 bases). Germline CDR1 is MRHNA and CDR2 is SNTAGT. The V end lost 5 bases, the J end lost 4 bases, and 11 bases lay between the germline ends. The CDR3 sequence is 13 residues long. The CDR3 sequence is CASSRQEFYGYTF. The CDR3 nucleotides are TGTGCCAGCAGTCGACAGGAGTTCTATGGCTACACCTTC.